Listed below are T cell receptor beta chains from one sample, sequenced in a study of CD8 T cells in acute hepatitis C reinfection. The protocol was immunoSEQ multiplex PCR, while the TCRdb copy is restricted to in-frame clones and leaves out a portion. This table has more than 35,000 clones, around nine tenths appearing once. Sequenced sample: naive CD8+ T cells from PBMCs. The receptors shown here come from a man aged 30-40 years with chronic hepatitis C. CDR3s include the opening cysteine and the closing phenylalanine or tryptophan. Expanded clones get a size class; other rows say once, few or many, or leave the size out.

clone_size v_call cdr3_aa
NA TRBV6-6 CASSYSNGEGGELFF
NA TRBV27 CASSLAVVGPKNIQYF
NA TRBV10-3 CAISDWRLAVENEQFF
NA TRBV11-2 CASSLHYYNEQFF
NA TRBV7-9 CASSLDWNEQFF
few TRBV27 CASTRGYGDTEAFF
NA TRBV18 CASSPPPATANEKLFF
NA TRBV27 CASSPSQGAGNQPQHF
few TRBV29-1 CSASVGDTYSPLHF
NA TRBV4-3 CASSQVVGRTDGYTF
NA TRBV6-1 CASSEALWDPNPYEQYF
NA TRBV30 CAWSVTKNTIYF
NA TRBV19 CASSMSGYTEAFF
NA TRBV4-1 CASSQLGDSYGYTF
NA TRBV7-9 CASTPGGPPAVLFF
few TRBV10-3 CAISEDRNTEAFF
once TRBV6-5 CASSYSGGTKLFF
NA TRBV6-5 CASSYSELGQGLEQYF
NA TRBV7-9 CASSLRGYEQYF
few TRBV15 CATRLGTEQFF
NA TRBV7-9 CASRVGGLVIETQYF
NA TRBV12-5 CASGLGYLEAFF
NA TRBV2 CASSPTEEAFF
NA TRBV29-1 CSVEPAGAQYEQYF
NA TRBV15 CATSSRREGSYEQYF
NA TRBV9 CASSVVAGTPYGYTF
NA TRBV27 CAVLHPNYGYTF
NA TRBV29-1 CSVGDRPSGYTF
NA TRBV11-2 CASSSAYTDTQYF
NA TRBV9 CASSASGSGDGYTF
NA TRBV21-1 CASRASGRAWGIQYF
NA TRBV13 CASSRNTEAFF
NA TRBV7-8 CASSPYGYTF
NA TRBV6-5 CASSLPGGNTGELFF
NA TRBV14 CASSPVTYNEQFF
NA TRBV19 CASSIVPADSALANYGYTF
NA TRBV11-3 CASSPSGSYNEQFF
NA TRBV27 CASSLSRGWITEAFF
few TRBV16 CASSQGPAGTEAFF
NA TRBV9 CASSLTGTYEQYF
NA TRBV7-9 CASSLGRRGQGDEQYF
NA TRBV11-2 CASSLSPKAGRNEQFF
NA TRBV19 CASNEGGQGNPEAFF
NA TRBV19 CATWAASGSYNEQFF
NA TRBV5-6 CASSLRDRPYEQYF
NA TRBV27 CASSLWASGTGPYNEQFF
NA TRBV7-7 CASSRLAEETQYF
NA TRBV14 CASSPGVPTSPGELFF
NA TRBV7-9 CASSSTSLAGKNNEQFF
NA TRBV9 CASSVASGTNENYGYTF
NA TRBV6-6 CASSYWEAAGNTEAFF
NA TRBV10-2 CASSELLATGELFF
NA TRBV9 CASSGQGYEQYF